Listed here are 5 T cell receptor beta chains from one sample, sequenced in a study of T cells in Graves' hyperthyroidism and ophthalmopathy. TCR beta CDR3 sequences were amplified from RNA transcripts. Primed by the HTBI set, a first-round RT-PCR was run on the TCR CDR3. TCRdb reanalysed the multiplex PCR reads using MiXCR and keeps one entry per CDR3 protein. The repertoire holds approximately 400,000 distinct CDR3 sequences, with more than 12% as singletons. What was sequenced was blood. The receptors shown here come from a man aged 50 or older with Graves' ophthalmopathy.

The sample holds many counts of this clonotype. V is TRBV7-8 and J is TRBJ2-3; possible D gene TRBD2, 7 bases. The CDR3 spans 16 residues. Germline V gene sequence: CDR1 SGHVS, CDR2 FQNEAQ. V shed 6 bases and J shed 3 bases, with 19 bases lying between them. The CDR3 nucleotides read TGTGCCAGCAGAACAGCGAGGGGGGGCGCTACAGATACGCAGTATTTT. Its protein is CASRTARGGATDTQYF.

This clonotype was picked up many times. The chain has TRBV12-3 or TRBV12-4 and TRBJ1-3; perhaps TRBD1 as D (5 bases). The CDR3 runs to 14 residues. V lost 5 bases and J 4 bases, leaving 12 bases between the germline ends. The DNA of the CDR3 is TGTGCCAGCAGTGTCCACGGGGCGGGAAACACCATATATTTT. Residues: CASSVHGAGNTIYF.

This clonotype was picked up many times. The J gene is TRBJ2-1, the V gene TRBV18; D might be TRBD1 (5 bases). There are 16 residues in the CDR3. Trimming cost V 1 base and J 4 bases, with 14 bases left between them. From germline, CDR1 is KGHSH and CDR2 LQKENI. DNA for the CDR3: TGTGCCAGCTCACCACGCCCCAGGGTGGGATACAATGAGCAGTTCTTC. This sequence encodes CASSPRPRVGYNEQFF.

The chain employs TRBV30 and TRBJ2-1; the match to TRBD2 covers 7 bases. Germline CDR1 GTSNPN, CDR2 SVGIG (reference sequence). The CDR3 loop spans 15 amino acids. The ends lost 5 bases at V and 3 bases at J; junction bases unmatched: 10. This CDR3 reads CAWDLGGRFYNEQFF. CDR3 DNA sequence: TGTGCCTGGGACTTGGGAGGGAGGTTCTACAATGAGCAGTTCTTC.

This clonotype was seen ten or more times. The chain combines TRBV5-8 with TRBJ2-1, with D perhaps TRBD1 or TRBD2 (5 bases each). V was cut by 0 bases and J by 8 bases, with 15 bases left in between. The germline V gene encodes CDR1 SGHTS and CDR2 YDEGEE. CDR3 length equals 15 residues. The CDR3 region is CASSLVQRRGDEQFF. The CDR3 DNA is TGTGCCAGCAGCTTGGTTCAGCGGAGAGGGGATGAGCAGTTCTTC.